This T cell receptor (beta chain) was observed in a study of cytomegalovirus exposure and HLA in healthy donors. Turning to the study itself: It was reported in a later analysis that the 90 to 150 validation repertoires used the same platform as the approximately 650 first-cohort repertoires. Study-wide points: Clusters of TCRs from the first cohort tended to co-occur in the roughly 120 validation repertoires (as a later analysis found). The study designated roughly 150 TCR beta chains cytomegalovirus-associated.

Separate from the roughly 720-subject first cohort, the roughly 120-subject validation cohort was the one that the donors belonged to. A single count supports this clone. The target antigen is unknown. Other DNA sequences in the same sample also yield this CDR3. This CDR3 contains 12 residues. The germline V gene encodes CDR1 SGDLS and CDR2 YYNGEE. V lost 0 bases, J lost 8 bases, and 5 bases lay in between. Data came from immunoSEQ multiplex PCR; TCRdb stores just in-frame clones and leaves some out. Of about 180,000 clones listed, 85% are singletons. Sequences were obtained from PBMCs. This chain uses TRBV9 with TRBJ2-2; no firm D call. This TCR came from a man aged 18 to 30 in good health and CMV-seropositive. Written as DNA, the CDR3 is TGTGCCAGCAGCGTAGTACGGGGGGAGCTGTTTTTT. Its protein is CASSVVRGELFF.